This T cell receptor (beta chain) was documented in a study of blood T cell repertoires in COVID-19. The V and J ends lost 4 bases and 6 bases respectively, with 9 bases between them. Germline CDR1 reads MNHEY; CDR2 reads SVGAGI. The CDR3 has 12 amino acids. The method was immunoSEQ multiplex PCR; TCRdb's version includes in-frame clones alone and lacks a portion of them. Here the sample spans under 200,000 clones, over 75% being singletons. The chain carries TRBV6-5 and TRBJ1-2, with D unclear. Specimen: PBMCs or T cells enriched from blood (not recorded which). The clonotype comes from a man in his forties or fifties who had recovered from COVID-19. This CDR3 reads CASSSKSNGYTF. The CDR3 coding sequence is TGTGCCAGCAGTTCTAAGTCGAATGGCTACACCTTC.